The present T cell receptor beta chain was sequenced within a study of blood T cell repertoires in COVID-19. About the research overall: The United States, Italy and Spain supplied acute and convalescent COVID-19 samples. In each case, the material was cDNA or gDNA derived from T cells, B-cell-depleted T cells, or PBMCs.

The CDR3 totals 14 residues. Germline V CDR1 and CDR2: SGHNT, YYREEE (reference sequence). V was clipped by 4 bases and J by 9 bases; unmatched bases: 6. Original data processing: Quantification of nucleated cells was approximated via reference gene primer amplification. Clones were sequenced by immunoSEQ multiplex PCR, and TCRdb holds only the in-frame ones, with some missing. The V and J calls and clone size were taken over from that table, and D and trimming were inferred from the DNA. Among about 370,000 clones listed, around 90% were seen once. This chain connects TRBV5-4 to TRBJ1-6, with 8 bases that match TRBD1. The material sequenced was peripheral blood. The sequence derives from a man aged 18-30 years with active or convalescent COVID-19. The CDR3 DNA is TGTGCCAGCAGCATAGGACAGGGTGGTTCACCCCTCCACTTT. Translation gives CASSIGQGGSPLHF.